Listed here are 13 T cell receptor beta chains from one sample, sequenced in a study of blood T cells in healthy people across ages. It was with a sample-barcoded 5' primer and a J-beta primer mix that a second PCR of roughly 7 to 12 cycles was run. TCRdb reprocessed the 5' RACE reads via MiXCR and lists one record per CDR3 protein. The sample lists more than 1,400,000 distinct CDR3 sequences, roughly 45% occurring once. The sample was blood. The receptor source for this set is a young woman in good health.

This clonotype has only a few counts. The CDR3 loop reads CASSLGGMVETQYF. Written as DNA, the CDR3 is TGCGCCAGCAGCTTGGGCGGGATGGTAGAGACCCAGTACTTC. The chain has TRBV5-1 and TRBJ2-5; TRBD2 is a possible D gene (6 bases). Trimming left V 0 bases short and J 4 bases short, with 10 bases between. The germline V gene has CDR1 SGHRS and CDR2 YFSETQ. The CDR3 has 14 residues.

This clonotype was observed many times. The V and J genes are TRBV18 and TRBJ2-7; D is possibly TRBD1 or TRBD2 (6 bases each). Trimming removed 3 bases from V and 0 bases from J, with 9 bases in between. The CDR3 length is 14 residues. Germline CDR1 KGHSH, CDR2 LQKENI. The CDR3 region is CASSPRDTSYEQYF. CDR3 sequence (DNA): TGTGCCAGCTCACCGCGGGACACCTCCTACGAGCAGTACTTC.

This chain links TRBV12-3 or TRBV12-4 with TRBJ2-1, with 15 bases aligning to TRBD2. The better agreement between TRBJ2-7 and the DNA end casts doubt on the J call. The CDR3 runs to 22 residues. The CDR3 region has the DNA TGTGCCAGCAGTTGGCGCACAAGGGGACTAGCGGGAGGACCTTCATACTACAATGAGCAGTACTTC. Its protein product is CASSWRTRGLAGGPSYYNEQYF.

Worth noting for this clonotype: An end of the junction differs from the germline gene, which may be a read error. V gene TRBV18 combines with J gene TRBJ2-1, with no clear D. The CDR3 spans 15 residues. Germline V lookup: CDR1 KGHSH, CDR2 LQKENI. The chain's CDR3 is CASTLSRIAYNERFF. The CDR3 DNA is TGTGCCAGCACACTAAGCCGGATAGCATACAATGAGCGGTTCTTC.

This clonotype appeared a single time. The V gene is TRBV5-1, the J gene TRBJ1-1; D is perhaps TRBD1 (6 bases). This CDR3 comprises 16 residues. V was cut by 3 bases and J by 3 bases, with 18 bases left in between. Germline CDR1 and CDR2: SGHRS and YFSETQ. The CDR3 DNA is TGCGCCAGCAGCTCGTTCGGCGAGACAGGTTACACTGAAGCTTTCTTT. Amino acid sequence: CASSSFGETGYTEAFF.

The chain recombines TRBV10-1 with TRBJ2-5, with TRBD1 identical over 8 bases. The V and J ends lost 6 bases and 3 bases, in that order; junction bases with no gene match: 9. The germline V gene encodes CDR1 WNHNN and CDR2 SYGVQD (reference sequence). The CDR3 has 15 residues. CDR3 loop: CASRAKTGEKETQYF. The DNA for the CDR3 is TGCGCCAGCAGGGCAAAGACAGGGGAAAAAGAGACCCAGTACTTC.

The chain uses TRBV5-1 and TRBJ2-3; D is perhaps TRBD1 (6 bases). With 3 bases removed from V and 2 bases from J, the gap between germline ends came to 10 bases. This CDR3 has 14 residues. In germline, CDR1 is SGHRS, CDR2 YFSETQ. The DNA of the CDR3 is TGCGCCAGCAGCTCGGGACAAATCACAGATACGCAGTATTTT. Its protein is CASSSGQITDTQYF.

V gene TRBV27 combines with J gene TRBJ1-2, with 8 nucleotides matching TRBD1. This CDR3 region has 14 residues. Trimming cost V 6 bases and J 9 bases; bases outside gene matches: 12. The germline V gene has CDR1 MNHEY and CDR2 SMNVEV (reference sequence). CDR3 nucleotide sequence: TGTGCCAGCAGCGCGGGACAGGCGACCCAGCGCTACACCTTC. It is translated as CASSAGQATQRYTF.

This clonotype showed up just a few times. V gene TRBV7-3 combines with J gene TRBJ2-1; 12 positions agree with TRBD2. This CDR3 spans 16 amino acids. The germline V gene has CDR1 SGHTA and CDR2 FQGTGA. The V segment lost 2 bases and the J segment 8 bases; nucleotides outside the gene matches: 7. CDR3 in amino acids: CASSLGLAGGFDEQFF. CDR3 sequence (DNA): TGTGCCAGCAGCTTAGGTCTAGCGGGGGGGTTCGATGAGCAGTTCTTC.

The genes are TRBV19 and TRBJ2-2; D is unclear. This CDR3 region has 15 residues. Trimming shortened V by 3 bases and J by 1 base, and 9 bases separated the two germline ends. The germline gives CDR1 LNHDA, CDR2 SQIVND (reference sequence). In nucleotides, the CDR3 is TGTGCCAGTAGTATCATGTGGGGGAACACCGGGGAGCTGTTTTTT. This sequence encodes CASSIMWGNTGELFF.

J is TRBJ2-5 and V is TRBV7-2; 10 positions match TRBD2. This CDR3 is built from 14 residues. V lost 8 bases, J lost 11 bases, and 14 bases stayed unmatched. Looked up from germline, CDR1 is SGHTA and CDR2 is FQGNSA. In nucleotides, the CDR3 is TGTGCCAGCGGACGAGCGGGAGGGCACAATGAGCAGTACTTC. Its translation is CASGRAGGHNEQYF.

Comments on this clonotype: One junction end does not reproduce the germline sequence, and a read error may be involved. The chain recombines TRBV6-5 with TRBJ2-3; either TRBD1 or TRBD2 may supply D (5 bases each). The CDR3 spans 17 residues. The germline CDR1 and CDR2 sequences are MNHEY and SVGAGI. CDR3 in amino acids: CAGSYSWPGSGGDTQYF. DNA of the CDR3: TGTGCCGGCAGTTACTCCTGGCCAGGGTCTGGAGGAGATACGCAGTATTTT.

A word on this clonotype: Its ends do not fully match the called genes, so a read error is possible. The rearrangement uses TRBV9 and TRBJ2-3; D is possibly TRBD2 (5 bases). Per germline, CDR1 SGDLS and CDR2 YYNGEE. The CDR3 is made up of 15 amino acids. CDR3 region: CTSSPRPSSPDTQYF. CDR3 nucleotides: TGTACCAGCAGCCCCAGGCCGTCTAGCCCAGATACGCAGTATTTT.